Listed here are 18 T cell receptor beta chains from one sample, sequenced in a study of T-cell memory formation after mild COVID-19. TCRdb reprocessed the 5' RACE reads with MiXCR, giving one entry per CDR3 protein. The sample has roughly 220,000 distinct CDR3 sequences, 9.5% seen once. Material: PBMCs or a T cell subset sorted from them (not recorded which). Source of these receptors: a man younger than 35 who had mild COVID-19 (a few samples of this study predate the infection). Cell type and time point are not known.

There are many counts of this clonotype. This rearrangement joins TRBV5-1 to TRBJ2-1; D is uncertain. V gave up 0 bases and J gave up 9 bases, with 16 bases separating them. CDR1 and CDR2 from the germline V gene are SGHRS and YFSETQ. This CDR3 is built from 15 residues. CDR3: CASSLEGPLDGEQFF. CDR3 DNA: TGCGCCAGCAGCTTGGAAGGACCCCTGGATGGTGAGCAGTTCTTC. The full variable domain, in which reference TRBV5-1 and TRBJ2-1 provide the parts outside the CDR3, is KAGVTQTPRYLIKTRGQQVTLSCSPISGHRSVSWYQQTPGQGLQFLFEYFSETQRNKGNFPGRFSGRQFSNSRSEMNVSTLELGDSALYLCASSLEGPLDGEQFFGPGTRLTVL.

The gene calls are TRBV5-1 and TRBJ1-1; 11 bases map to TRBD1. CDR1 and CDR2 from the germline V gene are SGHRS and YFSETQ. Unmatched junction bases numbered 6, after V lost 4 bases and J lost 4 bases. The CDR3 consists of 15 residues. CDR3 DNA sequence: TGCGCCAGCAGCCCCGGGACAGGGGGAGGCACTGAAGCTTTCTTT. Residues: CASSPGTGGGTEAFF.

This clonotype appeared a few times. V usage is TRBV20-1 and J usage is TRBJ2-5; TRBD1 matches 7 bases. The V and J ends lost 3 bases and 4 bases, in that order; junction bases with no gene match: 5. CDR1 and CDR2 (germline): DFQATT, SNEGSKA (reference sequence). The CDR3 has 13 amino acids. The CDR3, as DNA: TGCAGTGCTAGGAAGACAGGGCCAGAGACCCAGTACTTC. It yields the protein CSARKTGPETQYF.

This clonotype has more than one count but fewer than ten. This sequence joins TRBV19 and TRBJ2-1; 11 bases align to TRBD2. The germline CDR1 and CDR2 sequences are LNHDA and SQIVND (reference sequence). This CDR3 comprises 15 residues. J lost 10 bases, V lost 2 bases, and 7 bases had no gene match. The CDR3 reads CASSIISGGAGEQFF. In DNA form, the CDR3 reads TGTGCCAGTAGTATAATTAGCGGGGGGGCCGGCGAGCAGTTCTTC. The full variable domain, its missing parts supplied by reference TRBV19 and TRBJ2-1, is DGGITQSPKYLFRKEGQNVTLSCEQNLNHDAMYWYRQDPGQGLRLIYYSQIVNDFQKGDIAEGYSVSREKKESFPLTVTSAQKNPTAFYLCASSIISGGAGEQFFGPGTRLTVL.

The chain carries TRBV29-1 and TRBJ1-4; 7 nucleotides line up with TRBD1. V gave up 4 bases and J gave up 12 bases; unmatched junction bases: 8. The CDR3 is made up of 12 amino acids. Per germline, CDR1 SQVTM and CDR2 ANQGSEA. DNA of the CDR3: TGCAGCGTTGGTGTTGTAGGGACAGAACTGTTTTTT. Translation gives CSVGVVGTELFF.

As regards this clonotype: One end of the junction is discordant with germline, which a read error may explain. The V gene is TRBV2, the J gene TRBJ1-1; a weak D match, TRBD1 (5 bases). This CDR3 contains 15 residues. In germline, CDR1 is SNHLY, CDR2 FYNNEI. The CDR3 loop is CASSEGVRRNTEAFF. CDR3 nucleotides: TGTGCCAGCAGCGAAGGGGTCCGAAGAAACACTGAAGCTTTCTTT. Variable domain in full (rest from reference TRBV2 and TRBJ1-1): EPEVTQTPSHQVTQMGQEVILRCVPISNHLYFYWYRQILGQKVEFLVSFYNNEISEKSEIFDDQFSVERPDGSNFTLKIRSTKLEDSAMYFCASSEGVRRNTEAFFGQGTRLTVV.

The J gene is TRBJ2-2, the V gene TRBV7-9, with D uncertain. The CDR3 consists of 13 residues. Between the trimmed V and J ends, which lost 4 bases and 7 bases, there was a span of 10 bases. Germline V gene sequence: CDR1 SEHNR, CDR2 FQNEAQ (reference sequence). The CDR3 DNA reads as TGTGCCAGCAGCTCCTACGGTGTCGGGGAGCTGTTTTTT. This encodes CASSSYGVGELFF.

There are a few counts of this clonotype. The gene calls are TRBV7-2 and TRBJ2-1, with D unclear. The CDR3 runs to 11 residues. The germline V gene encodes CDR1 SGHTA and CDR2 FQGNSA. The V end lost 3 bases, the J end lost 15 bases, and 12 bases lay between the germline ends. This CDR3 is CASSFHSSRFF. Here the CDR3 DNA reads TGTGCCAGCAGCTTCCACAGCAGCCGGTTCTTC. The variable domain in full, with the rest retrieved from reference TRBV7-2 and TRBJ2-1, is GAGVSQSPSNKVTEKGKDVELRCDPISGHTALYWYRQSLGQGLEFLIYFQGNSAPDKSGLPSDRFSAERTGGSVSTLTIQRTQQEDSAVYLCASSFHSSRFFGPGTRLTVL.

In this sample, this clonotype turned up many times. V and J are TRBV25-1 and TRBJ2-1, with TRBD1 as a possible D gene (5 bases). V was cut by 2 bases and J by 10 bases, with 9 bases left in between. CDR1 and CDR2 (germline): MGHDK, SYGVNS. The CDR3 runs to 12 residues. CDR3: CASSEADREQFF. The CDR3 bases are TGTGCCAGCAGTGAAGCCGACAGAGAGCAGTTCTTC.

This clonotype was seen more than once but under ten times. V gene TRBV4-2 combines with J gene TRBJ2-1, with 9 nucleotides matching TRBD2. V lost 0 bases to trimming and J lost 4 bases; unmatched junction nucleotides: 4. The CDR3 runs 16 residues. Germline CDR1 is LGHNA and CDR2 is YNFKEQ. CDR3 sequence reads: CASSQDWRGGYNEQFF. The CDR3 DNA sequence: TGTGCCAGCAGCCAAGATTGGCGGGGGGGATACAATGAGCAGTTCTTC.

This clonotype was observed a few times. The CDR3 spells CASSLEGGGVYNEQFF. CDR3 nucleotides: TGTGCCAGCAGCTTGGAGGGGGGGGGTGTCTACAATGAGCAGTTCTTC. The chain is built from TRBV5-6 and TRBJ2-1, with D tentatively TRBD2 (7 bases). The CDR3 totals 16 residues. The V gene lost 0 bases and the J gene lost 3 bases, with 13 bases spanning the gap. In germline, CDR1 is SGHDT, CDR2 YYEEEE.

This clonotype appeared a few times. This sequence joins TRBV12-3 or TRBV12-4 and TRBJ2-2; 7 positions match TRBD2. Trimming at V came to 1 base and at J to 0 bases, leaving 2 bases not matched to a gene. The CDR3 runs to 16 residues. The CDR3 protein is CASSLGLAANTGELFF. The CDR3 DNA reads TGTGCCAGCAGTTTAGGACTAGCTGCGAACACCGGGGAGCTGTTTTTT.

The chain's CDR3 is CASSPGLAGGNTGELFF. Written as DNA, the CDR3 is TGTGCCAGCAGCCCCGGACTAGCGGGGGGGAACACCGGGGAGCTGTTTTTT. The chain has TRBV5-4 and TRBJ2-2; 14 bases are shared with TRBD2. Germline V gene lookup returns CDR1 SGHNT and CDR2 YYREEE (reference sequence). This CDR3 has 17 amino acids. V lost 4 bases, J lost 1 base, and 3 bases stayed unmatched.

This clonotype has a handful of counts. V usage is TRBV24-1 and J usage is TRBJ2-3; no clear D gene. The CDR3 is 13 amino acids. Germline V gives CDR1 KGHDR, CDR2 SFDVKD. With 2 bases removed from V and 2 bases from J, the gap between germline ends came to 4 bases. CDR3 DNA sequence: TGTGCCACCAGTGATTGGATCACAGATACGCAGTATTTT. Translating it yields CATSDWITDTQYF.

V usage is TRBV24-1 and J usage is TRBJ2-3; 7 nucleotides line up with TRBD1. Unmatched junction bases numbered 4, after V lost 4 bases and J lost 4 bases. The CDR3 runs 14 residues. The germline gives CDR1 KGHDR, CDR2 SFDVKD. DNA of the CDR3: TGTGCCACCAGTGAACAGGGGTTCTCAGATACGCAGTATTTT. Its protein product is CATSEQGFSDTQYF.

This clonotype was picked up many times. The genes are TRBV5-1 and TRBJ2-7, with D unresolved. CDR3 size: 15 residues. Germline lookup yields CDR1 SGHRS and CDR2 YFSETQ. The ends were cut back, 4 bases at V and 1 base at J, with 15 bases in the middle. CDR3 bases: TGCGCCAGCAGCCCCTATGACGTTTCTTCCTACGAGCAGTACTTC. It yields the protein CASSPYDVSSYEQYF.

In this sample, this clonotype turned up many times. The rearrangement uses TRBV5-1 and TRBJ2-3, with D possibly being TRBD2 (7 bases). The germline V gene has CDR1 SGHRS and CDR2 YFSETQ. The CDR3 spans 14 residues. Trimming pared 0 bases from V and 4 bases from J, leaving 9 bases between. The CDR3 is CASSLDGGPDTQYF. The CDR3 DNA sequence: TGCGCCAGCAGCTTGGACGGGGGGCCAGATACGCAGTATTTT. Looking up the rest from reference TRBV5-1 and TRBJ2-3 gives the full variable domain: KAGVTQTPRYLIKTRGQQVTLSCSPISGHRSVSWYQQTPGQGLQFLFEYFSETQRNKGNFPGRFSGRQFSNSRSEMNVSTLELGDSALYLCASSLDGGPDTQYFGPGTRLTVL.

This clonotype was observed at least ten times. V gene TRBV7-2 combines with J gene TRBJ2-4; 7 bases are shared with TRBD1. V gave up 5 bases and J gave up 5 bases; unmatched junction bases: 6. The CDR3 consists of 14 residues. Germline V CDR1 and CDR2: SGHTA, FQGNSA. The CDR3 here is CASSPRTGENIQYF. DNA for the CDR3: TGTGCCAGCAGCCCCCGGACAGGAGAAAACATTCAGTACTTC.